The 5 T cell receptor beta chains reported below all come from one sample, sequenced in a study of blood T cell repertoires in COVID-19. The table came from immunoSEQ multiplex PCR; TCRdb's copy has only in-frame clones and leaves some out. This table has over 80,000 clones, approximately 74% appearing once. Material for sequencing was peripheral blood. These receptors came from a man in his 70s with COVID-19, enrolled during active disease.

J is TRBJ2-1 and V is TRBV5-1; 10 bases are a match to TRBD2. The CDR3 loop spans 15 amino acids. V was pared by 2 bases and J by 10 bases, with 9 bases of the junction left unmatched. The germline V gene encodes CDR1 SGHRS and CDR2 YFSETQ. CDR3 residues: CASSLALAGVEEQFF. In nucleotides, the CDR3 is TGCGCCAGCAGCTTAGCGCTAGCGGGAGTAGAGGAGCAGTTCTTC.

This clone came up a few times. The chain has TRBV27 and TRBJ1-5, with 9 bases lining up with TRBD1. The CDR3 extends over 16 amino acids. The V gene's germline CDR1 is MNHEY and CDR2 SMNVEV (reference sequence). After removal of 6 bases from V and 4 bases from J, the junction contained 10 bases not matched to a gene. The CDR3 DNA reads as TGTGCCAGCAGACTTACAGGGGGCGCTGGTAATCAGCCCCAGCATTTT. Protein: CASRLTGGAGNQPQHF.

This clone came up a few times. The DNA for the CDR3 is TGTGCCAGCAGCGTAGGTATAGGGTTCGGGGTTCAATCCTACGAGCAGTACTTC. Protein sequence: CASSVGIGFGVQSYEQYF. The chain combines TRBV9 with TRBJ2-7, with D tentatively TRBD2 (5 bases). V lost 0 bases and J 1 base, leaving 20 bases between the germline ends. The CDR3 sequence is 18 residues long. Germline lookup yields CDR1 SGDLS and CDR2 YYNGEE.

The rearrangement uses TRBV13 and TRBJ2-7; weak D call: TRBD2 (6 bases). The CDR3 contains 13 residues. The V end lost 3 bases, the J end lost 0 bases, and 6 bases lay between the germline ends. Per the germline V gene, CDR1 is PRHDT and CDR2 is FYEKMQ (reference sequence). Here the CDR3 reads CASSFGSSYEQYF. In nucleotides, the CDR3 is TGTGCCAGCAGCTTCGGGAGCTCCTACGAGCAGTACTTC.

This sequence joins TRBV19 and TRBJ2-1; 7 bases are a match to TRBD1. The CDR3 is made up of 13 amino acids. V shed 6 bases and J 10 bases; nucleotides not matched to a gene: 9. Germline V lookup: CDR1 LNHDA, CDR2 SQIVND (reference sequence). The DNA of the CDR3 is TGTGCCAGTAGCGACAGGGTGGGTCGCGAGCAGTTCTTC. This translates into CASSDRVGREQFF.